The 22 T cell receptor beta chains listed next were all sequenced from one sample in a study of beta chain features in type 1 diabetes. Expressed TCRB transcripts got sequenced, as all isolated RNA was reverse transcribed. Measured with immunoSEQ multiplex PCR; TCRdb has only the in-frame clones, and not every one. The data hold about 220,000 clones, with roughly a tenth observed a single time. Input material: central memory CD4+ T cells from blood. These TCRs come from a man between 18 and 29 years old in good health.

This rearrangement joins TRBV9 to TRBJ2-3, with unresolved D. V shed 4 bases and J shed 4 bases, with 7 bases lying between them. The CDR3 covers 12 residues. Germline lookup yields CDR1 SGDLS and CDR2 YYNGEE. The CDR3 protein is CASSSLADTQYF. The CDR3 DNA reads TGTGCCAGCAGCTCACTGGCAGATACGCAGTATTTT. The variable domain in full, completed from reference TRBV9 and TRBJ2-3, reads DSGVTQTPKHLITATGQRVTLRCSPRSGDLSVYWYQQSLDQGLQFLIQYYNGEERAKGNILERFSAQQFPDLHSELNLSSLELGDSALYFCASSSLADTQYFGPGTRLTVL.

The chain combines TRBV30 with TRBJ2-1; possible D gene TRBD1, 6 bases. CDR3 length equals 13 residues. V shed 3 bases and J shed 2 bases, with 8 bases lying between them. Germline V lookup: CDR1 GTSNPN, CDR2 SVGIG (reference sequence). The CDR3, as DNA: TGTGCCTGGAGAAAGGGGGCCTACAATGAGCAGTTCTTC. Its protein is CAWRKGAYNEQFF.

The V gene is TRBV7-7, the J gene TRBJ2-2, with 8 bases matching TRBD1. The CDR3 spans 15 residues. Germline-derived CDR1 and CDR2 are SSHAT and FNYEAQ (reference sequence). Trimming took 3 bases from V and 5 from J; bases not matched to a gene: 5. In nucleotides, the CDR3 is TGTGCCAGCAGCTTCGGGACAGGAGGAACCGGGGAGCTGTTTTTT. Translating it yields CASSFGTGGTGELFF.

The V and J genes are TRBV30 and TRBJ2-1; D remains unclear. The V end was cut by 3 bases, the J end by 6 bases, with 9 bases between. This CDR3 has 12 residues. Germline CDR1 is GTSNPN and CDR2 is SVGIG (reference sequence). CDR3 nucleotide sequence: TGTGCCTGGAGCAACGGACGCAATGAGCAGTTCTTC. Its protein product is CAWSNGRNEQFF.

This clone was found a few times. V usage is TRBV14 and J usage is TRBJ2-5; 11 nucleotides match TRBD2. Germline V lookup: CDR1 SGHDN, CDR2 FVKESK. The V segment lost 1 base and the J segment 9 bases; nucleotides outside the gene matches: 13. This CDR3 is built from 17 residues. CDR3 nucleotides: TGTGCCAGCAGCCAAGTGCCGCTAGCGGGGGGTGCTAGGGCCCAGTACTTC. Its translation is CASSQVPLAGGARAQYF.

This clone was detected many times. The chain joins TRBV5-4 to TRBJ2-3; 7 bases fit TRBD2. CDR1 is SGHNT and CDR2 is YYREEE in the germline V gene (reference sequence). V shed 10 bases, J shed 2 bases, and the junction held 7 bases outside the gene matches. This CDR3 has 13 residues. This CDR3 is CAATSSVTDTQYF. Here the CDR3 DNA reads TGTGCCGCGACTAGCAGTGTCACAGATACGCAGTATTTT.

Only a few counts were recorded for this clone. The gene calls are TRBV7-2 and TRBJ1-1; TRBD1 is a possible D gene (5 bases). Trimming stripped 5 bases from V and 7 bases from J, with 11 bases between. Germline CDR1 SGHTA, CDR2 FQGNSA. The CDR3 runs to 12 residues. The CDR3 DNA follows: TGTGCCAGCAGCCCGGGGCCCTATGAAGCTTTCTTT. This codes for CASSPGPYEAFF.

The chain joins TRBV6-4 to TRBJ2-1; D remains unclear. The germline V gene has CDR1 MRHNA and CDR2 SNTAGT. The CDR3 consists of 13 residues. V shed 4 bases and J shed 7 bases, with 11 bases lying between them. The CDR3 region has the DNA TGTGCCAGCAGTGGCTCGCTGGAGAATGAGCAGTTCTTC. It encodes CASSGSLENEQFF.

This clone showed up just a few times. The DNA of the CDR3 is TGTGCCAGCAGGACCTTTAACACCGGGGAGCTGTTTTTT. Protein: CASRTFNTGELFF. The chain couples TRBV5-4 to TRBJ2-2; D gene uncertain. The length of the CDR3 is 13 residues. Trimming left V 5 bases short and J 2 bases short, with 7 bases between. CDR1 SGHNT and CDR2 YYREEE come from the germline V gene (reference sequence). The complete variable domain, with remaining parts taken from reference TRBV5-4 and TRBJ2-2, reads ETGVTQSPTHLIKTRGQQVTLRCSSQSGHNTVSWYQQALGQGPQFIFQYYREEENGRGNFPPRFSGLQFPNYSSELNVNALELDDSALYLCASRTFNTGELFFGEGSRLTVL.

The chain recombines TRBV27 with TRBJ2-3, with D possibly being TRBD2 (6 bases). The CDR3 runs to 14 residues. Deletions cut 6 bases from V and 1 base from J, with 11 bases between. Germline V gene lookup returns CDR1 MNHEY and CDR2 SMNVEV (reference sequence). CDR3 residues: CASRGWGGTDTQYF. CDR3 bases: TGTGCCAGCAGGGGGTGGGGGGGCACAGATACGCAGTATTTT.

There are a few counts of this clone. This chain links TRBV29-1 with TRBJ2-5; weak D call: TRBD1 (6 bases). CDR1 is SQVTM and CDR2 is ANQGSEA in the germline V gene. The CDR3 is made up of 12 amino acids. Deletions cut 5 bases from V and 2 bases from J, with 9 bases between. The chain's CDR3 is CSVSTGQETQYF. CDR3 coding DNA: TGCAGCGTTAGTACAGGGCAAGAGACCCAGTACTTC.

The rearrangement uses TRBV2 and TRBJ2-1; tentatively, D is TRBD1 or TRBD2 (5 bases each). The germline gives CDR1 SNHLY, CDR2 FYNNEI. The CDR3 extends over 13 amino acids. Trimming removed 6 bases from V and 14 bases from J, with 20 bases in between. CDR3 coding DNA: TGTGCCAGCAGAGGGGCGGAGGAGTGGGTTAAGTTCTTC. Translation: CASRGAEEWVKFF.

This clone was detected a few times. The chain carries TRBV4-1 and TRBJ2-7, with D maybe TRBD2 (6 bases). The V and J ends lost 2 bases and 1 base respectively, with 18 bases between them. Looked up from germline, CDR1 is MGHRA and CDR2 is YSYEKL. CDR3 size: 17 residues. In DNA, the CDR3 is TGCGCCAGCAGCCAATTCTTTCGGGAGAGGGGATCCTACGAGCAGTACTTC. Translation: CASSQFFRERGSYEQYF.

This clone was recorded a few times. The chain couples TRBV18 to TRBJ1-4; TRBD1 agrees at 7 bases. CDR1 is KGHSH, CDR2 LQKENI, per germline. V shed 2 bases, J shed 8 bases, and the junction held 8 bases outside the gene matches. The CDR3 runs 15 residues. In nucleotides, the CDR3 is TGTGCCAGCTCACCAAAGGGACAGCGGGAGGAAAAACTGTTTTTT. This gives the protein CASSPKGQREEKLFF.

This clone was seen more than once but under ten times. The CDR3 sequence: CAVSGGSSYNEQFF. The CDR3 DNA is TGTGCCGTCTCAGGGGGGAGCTCCTACAATGAGCAGTTCTTC. This chain uses TRBV10-3 with TRBJ2-1; a weak D match, TRBD1 (7 bases). The CDR3 consists of 14 residues. Germline V gives CDR1 ENHRY, CDR2 SYGVKD. Trimming removed 11 bases at V and 0 bases at J, with 14 bases between.

The chain joins TRBV7-9 to TRBJ1-3, with unresolved D. The germline V gene has CDR1 SEHNR and CDR2 FQNEAQ (reference sequence). The V and J ends lost 3 bases and 2 bases respectively, with 8 bases between them. The CDR3 consists of 14 residues. The CDR3 DNA reads TGTGCCAGCAGCTTTCAGGCTGCTGGAAACACCATATATTTT. Translating it yields CASSFQAAGNTIYF.

This clone was observed many times. This chain connects TRBV19 to TRBJ2-4; TRBD1 agrees at 7 bases. Germline lookup yields CDR1 LNHDA and CDR2 SQIVND (reference sequence). V shed 3 bases and J 0 bases; nucleotides not matched to a gene: 17. The CDR3 covers 20 residues. This chain's CDR3 is CASSIGGVWTGELAKNIQYF. Here the CDR3 DNA reads TGTGCCAGTAGTATTGGGGGCGTATGGACAGGCGAACTAGCCAAAAACATTCAGTACTTC.

The CDR3, as DNA: TGTGCCAGCAGCTTATTGTCGGGGGCCCCATCAAATGAGCAGTTCTTC. Amino acids: CASSLLSGAPSNEQFF. The chain is built from TRBV7-2 and TRBJ2-1, with D perhaps being TRBD1 or TRBD2 (6 bases each). CDR3 length equals 16 residues. Germline CDR1 and CDR2: SGHTA and FQGNSA. The germline V and J ends were trimmed by 2 bases and 7 bases, with 18 bases remaining between them.

This clone was detected a few times. With a much larger clone just one base away, this may be a read error. The CDR3 DNA reads as TGTGCCACCAGTGGACAAACTCAGGGGGGCGGGGAGCTGTTTTTT. Protein: CATSGQTQGGGELFF. The V and J genes are TRBV6-1 and TRBJ2-2; weak D call: TRBD1 (7 bases). Germline values: CDR1 MNHNS, CDR2 SASEGT. This CDR3 comprises 15 residues.

This clone has more than one count but fewer than ten. The chain employs TRBV5-1 and TRBJ2-1; 8 nucleotides line up with TRBD1. The CDR3 spans 16 residues. The germline CDR1 and CDR2 sequences are SGHRS and YFSETQ. The trim removed 3 bases at V and 3 bases at J, leaving 8 bases unmatched. CDR3 nucleotide sequence: TGCGCCAGCAGCTACCTCGGACAGGGCAGCTACAATGAGCAGTTCTTC. It translates to CASSYLGQGSYNEQFF.

This clone occurred a few times. Other DNA sequences within the sample encode an identical CDR3. The genes are TRBV27 and TRBJ2-7; a weak D match, TRBD2 (6 bases). This CDR3 contains 12 residues. V was trimmed by 3 bases and J by 4 bases, leaving 7 bases between them. CDR1 and CDR2 from the germline V gene are MNHEY and SMNVEV (reference sequence). CDR3 nucleotide sequence: TGTGCCAGCAGTTTGCGGGGATACGAGCAGTACTTC. As protein: CASSLRGYEQYF.

About this clone itself: This may stem from a read error, because a much larger clone lies one nucleotide away. This CDR3 is also generated by other DNA sequences in the sample. The chain uses TRBV9 and TRBJ2-1; tentatively, D is TRBD1 or TRBD2 (5 bases each). The germline gives CDR1 SGDLS, CDR2 YYNGEE. The CDR3 is made up of 13 amino acids. DNA for the CDR3: TGTGCCAGTAGCGTAGACTTCAGGGAAGAGCAGTTCTTC. Translated, it gives CASSVDFREEQFF. Based on the CDR3 plus reference TRBV9 and TRBJ2-1, the full variable domain is DSGVTQTPKHLITATGQRVTLRCSPRSGDLSVYWYQQSLDQGLQFLIQYYNGEERAKGNILERFSAQQFPDLHSELNLSSLELGDSALYFCASSVDFREEQFFGPGTRLTVL.